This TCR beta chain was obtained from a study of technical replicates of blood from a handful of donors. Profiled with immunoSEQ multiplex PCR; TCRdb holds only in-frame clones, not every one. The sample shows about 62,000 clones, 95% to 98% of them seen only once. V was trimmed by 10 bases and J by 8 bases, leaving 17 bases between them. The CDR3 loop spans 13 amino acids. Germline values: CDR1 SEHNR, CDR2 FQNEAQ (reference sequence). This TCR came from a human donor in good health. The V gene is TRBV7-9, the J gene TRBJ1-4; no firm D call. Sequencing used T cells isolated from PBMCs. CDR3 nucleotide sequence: TGTGCCACCTCTGGACTGCCGGGCGAAAAACTGTTTTTT. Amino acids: CATSGLPGEKLFF.